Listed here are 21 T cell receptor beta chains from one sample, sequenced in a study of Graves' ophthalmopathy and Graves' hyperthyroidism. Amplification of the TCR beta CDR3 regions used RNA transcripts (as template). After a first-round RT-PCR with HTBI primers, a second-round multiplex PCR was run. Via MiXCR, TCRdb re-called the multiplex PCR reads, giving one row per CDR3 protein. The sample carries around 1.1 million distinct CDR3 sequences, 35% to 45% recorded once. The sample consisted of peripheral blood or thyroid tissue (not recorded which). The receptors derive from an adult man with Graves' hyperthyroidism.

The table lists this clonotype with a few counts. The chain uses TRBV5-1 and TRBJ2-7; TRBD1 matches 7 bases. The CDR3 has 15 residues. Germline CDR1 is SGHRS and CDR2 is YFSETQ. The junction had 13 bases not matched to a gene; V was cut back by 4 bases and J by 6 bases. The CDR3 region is CASSVKSTGAVEQYF. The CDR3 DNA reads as TGCGCCAGCAGCGTAAAGAGTACAGGGGCCGTCGAGCAGTACTTC.

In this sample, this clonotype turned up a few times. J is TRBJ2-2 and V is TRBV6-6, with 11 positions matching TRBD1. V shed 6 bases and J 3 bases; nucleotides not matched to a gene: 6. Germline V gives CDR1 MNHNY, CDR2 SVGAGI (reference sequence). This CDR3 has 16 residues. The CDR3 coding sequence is TGTGCCAGCAGCCGCCGGACAGGGGGCGACACCGGGGAGCTGTTTTTT. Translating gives CASSRRTGGDTGELFF.

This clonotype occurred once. The DNA for the CDR3 is TGTGCCAGCAGCTTCACCGCCGGGCGCGCGGGGGCCAACGTCCTGACTTTC. Residues: CASSFTAGRAGANVLTF. The chain has TRBV2 and TRBJ2-6; D gene unclear. The CDR3 has 17 residues. Per the germline V gene, CDR1 is SNHLY and CDR2 is FYNNEI. V lost 6 bases and J 4 bases, leaving 19 bases between the germline ends.

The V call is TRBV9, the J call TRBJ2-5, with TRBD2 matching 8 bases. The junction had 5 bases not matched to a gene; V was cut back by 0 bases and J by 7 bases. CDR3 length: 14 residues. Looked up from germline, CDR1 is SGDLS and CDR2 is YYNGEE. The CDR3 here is CASSVGSGGGTQYF. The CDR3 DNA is TGTGCCAGCAGCGTAGGATCCGGGGGGGGGACCCAGTACTTC.

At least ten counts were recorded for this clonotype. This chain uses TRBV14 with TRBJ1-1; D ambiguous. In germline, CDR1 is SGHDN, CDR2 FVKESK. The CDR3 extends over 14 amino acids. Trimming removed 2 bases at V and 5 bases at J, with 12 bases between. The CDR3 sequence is CASSQFTLGTEAFF. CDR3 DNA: TGTGCCAGCAGCCAATTTACCCTGGGAACTGAAGCTTTCTTT.

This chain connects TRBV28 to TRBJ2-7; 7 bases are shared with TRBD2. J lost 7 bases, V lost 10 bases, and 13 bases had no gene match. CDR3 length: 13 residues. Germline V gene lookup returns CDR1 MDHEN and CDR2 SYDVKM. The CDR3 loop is CATGGISLYEQYF. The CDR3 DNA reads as TGTGCCACGGGGGGTATCAGCCTCTATGAGCAGTACTTC.

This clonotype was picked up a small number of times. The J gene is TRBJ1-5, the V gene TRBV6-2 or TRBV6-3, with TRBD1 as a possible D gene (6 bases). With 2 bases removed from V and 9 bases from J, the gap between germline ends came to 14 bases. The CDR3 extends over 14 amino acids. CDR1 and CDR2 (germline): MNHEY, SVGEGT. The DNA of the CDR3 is TGTGCCAGCAGTTACCGTGGACAGTTCTGGCCCCAGCATTTT. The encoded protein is CASSYRGQFWPQHF.

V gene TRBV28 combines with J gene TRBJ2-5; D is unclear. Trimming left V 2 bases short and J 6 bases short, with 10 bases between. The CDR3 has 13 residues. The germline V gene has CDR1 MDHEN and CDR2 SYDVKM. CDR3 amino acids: CASSLRAPKTQYF. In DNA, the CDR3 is TGTGCCAGCAGTTTAAGGGCACCGAAGACCCAGTACTTC.

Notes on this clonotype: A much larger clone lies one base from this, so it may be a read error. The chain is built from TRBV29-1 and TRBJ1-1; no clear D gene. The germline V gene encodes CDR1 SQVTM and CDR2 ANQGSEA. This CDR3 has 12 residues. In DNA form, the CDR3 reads TGCAGCGCGCGCGTGGCACCGGGTGAAGCTTCCTTT. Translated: CSARVAPGEASF.

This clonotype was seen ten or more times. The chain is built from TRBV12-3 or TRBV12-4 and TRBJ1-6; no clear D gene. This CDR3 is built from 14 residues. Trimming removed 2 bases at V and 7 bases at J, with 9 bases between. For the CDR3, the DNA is TGTGCCAGCAGTTTAAATGGTCCGAATTCACCCCTCCACTTT. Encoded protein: CASSLNGPNSPLHF.

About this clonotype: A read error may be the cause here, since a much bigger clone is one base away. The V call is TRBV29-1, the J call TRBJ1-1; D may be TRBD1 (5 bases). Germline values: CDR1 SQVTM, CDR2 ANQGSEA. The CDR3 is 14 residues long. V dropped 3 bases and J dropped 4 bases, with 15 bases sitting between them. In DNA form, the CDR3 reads TGCAGCGTTGACCGACGGGGGTACGGCACTGAAGCTTTCTTT. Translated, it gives CSVDRRGYGTEAFF.

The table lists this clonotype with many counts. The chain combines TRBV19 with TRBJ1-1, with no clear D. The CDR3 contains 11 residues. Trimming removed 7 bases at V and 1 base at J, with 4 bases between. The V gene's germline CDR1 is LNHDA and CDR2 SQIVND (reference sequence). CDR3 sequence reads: CASTENTEAFF. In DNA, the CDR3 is TGTGCCAGTACCGAGAACACTGAAGCTTTCTTT. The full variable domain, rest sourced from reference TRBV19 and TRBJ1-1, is DGGITQSPKYLFRKEGQNVTLSCEQNLNHDAMYWYRQDPGQGLRLIYYSQIVNDFQKGDIAEGYSVSREKKESFPLTVTSAQKNPTAFYLCASTENTEAFFGQGTRLTVV.

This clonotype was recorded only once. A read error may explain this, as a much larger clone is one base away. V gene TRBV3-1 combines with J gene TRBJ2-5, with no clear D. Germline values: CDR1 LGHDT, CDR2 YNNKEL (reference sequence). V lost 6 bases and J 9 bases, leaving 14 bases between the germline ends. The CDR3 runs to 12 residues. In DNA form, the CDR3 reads TGTGCCAGCAGTCCATACCAACCGGCCCAGTACTTC. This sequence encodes CASSPYQPAQYF.

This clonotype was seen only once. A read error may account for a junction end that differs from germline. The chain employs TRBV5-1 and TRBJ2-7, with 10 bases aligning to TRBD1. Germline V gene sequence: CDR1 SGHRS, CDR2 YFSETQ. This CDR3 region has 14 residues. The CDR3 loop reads CAGSPGTGVYEQYF. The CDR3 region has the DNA TGCGCCGGCAGCCCCGGGACAGGGGTCTACGAGCAGTACTTC.

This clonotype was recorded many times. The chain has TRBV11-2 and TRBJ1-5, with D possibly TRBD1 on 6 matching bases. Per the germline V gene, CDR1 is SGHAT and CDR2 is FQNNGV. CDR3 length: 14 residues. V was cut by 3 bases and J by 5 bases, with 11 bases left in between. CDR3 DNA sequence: TGTGCCAGCAGCTTGCTGGGGGCGGATCAGCCCCAGCATTTT. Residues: CASSLLGADQPQHF.

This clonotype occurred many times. CDR3 sequence (DNA): TGTGCCAGCCGTCGACAGAGCTATGGCTACACCTTC. Translated: CASRRQSYGYTF. The chain combines TRBV6-2 or TRBV6-3 with TRBJ1-2; TRBD1 is a possible D gene (5 bases). Germline V lookup: CDR1 MNHEY, CDR2 SVGEGT. The CDR3 spans 12 residues. Trimming removed 8 bases at V and 4 bases at J, with 11 bases between.

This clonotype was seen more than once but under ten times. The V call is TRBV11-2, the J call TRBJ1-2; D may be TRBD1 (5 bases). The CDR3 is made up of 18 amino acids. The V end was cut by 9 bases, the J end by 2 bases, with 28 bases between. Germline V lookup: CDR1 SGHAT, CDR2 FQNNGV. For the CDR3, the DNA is TGTGCCAGTAGTATATCTATGGGCGCCGGTGACAGAAACTATGGCTACACCTTC. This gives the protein CASSISMGAGDRNYGYTF.

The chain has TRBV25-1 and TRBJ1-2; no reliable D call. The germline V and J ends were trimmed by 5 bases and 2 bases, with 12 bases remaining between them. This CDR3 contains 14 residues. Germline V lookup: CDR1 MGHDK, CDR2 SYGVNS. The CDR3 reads CASSLPTTNYGYTF. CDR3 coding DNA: TGTGCCAGCAGTCTCCCGACGACGAACTATGGCTACACCTTC.

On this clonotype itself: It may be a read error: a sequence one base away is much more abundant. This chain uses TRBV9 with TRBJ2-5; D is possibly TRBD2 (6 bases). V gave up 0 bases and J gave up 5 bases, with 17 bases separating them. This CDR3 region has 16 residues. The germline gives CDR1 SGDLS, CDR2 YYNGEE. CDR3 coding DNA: TGTGCCAGCAGCGTAGAGCCTTCGTCTAGCGCCGAGACCCAGTACTTC. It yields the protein CASSVEPSSSAETQYF.

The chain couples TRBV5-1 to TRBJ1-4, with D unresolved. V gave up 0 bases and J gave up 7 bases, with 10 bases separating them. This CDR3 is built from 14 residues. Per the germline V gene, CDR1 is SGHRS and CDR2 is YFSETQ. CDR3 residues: CASSLGVASEKLFF. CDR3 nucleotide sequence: TGCGCCAGCAGCTTGGGAGTGGCAAGTGAAAAACTGTTTTTT.

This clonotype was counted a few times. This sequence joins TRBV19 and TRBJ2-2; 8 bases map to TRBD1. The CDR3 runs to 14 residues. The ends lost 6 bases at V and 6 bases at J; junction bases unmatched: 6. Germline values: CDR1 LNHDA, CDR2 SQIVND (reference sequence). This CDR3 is CASRGQVYPGELFF. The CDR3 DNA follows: TGTGCCAGTAGGGGACAGGTGTATCCCGGGGAGCTGTTTTTT.